What follows is one T cell receptor (beta chain) and its context. From cryopreserved PBMCs came around 2 micrograms of genomic DNA used for TCR beta libraries. Assay: immunoSEQ multiplex PCR; the TCRdb copy retains only in-frame clones and omits some. The table lists approximately 23,000 clones, roughly four fifths of them singletons. This specimen comes from a study of cytotoxic CD8 clonotypes in ibrutinib-treated CLL. Study summary: Recorded responses included approximately 25 partial and 2 complete; following median approximately 5.5 years, approximately 15 stayed remitted and 12 progressed. Response specimens were obtained following a median treatment duration of about 12 months, with a range of 6 to 36. Sample averages reached 255,043 productive templates and 80,000 to 100,000 productive rearrangements.

This CDR3 is built from 12 residues. Trimming cost V 5 bases and J 11 bases, with 14 bases left between them. CDR1 is SEHNR and CDR2 is FQNEAQ in the germline V gene (reference sequence). The chain is built from TRBV7-9 and TRBJ2-3; weak D call: TRBD2 (6 bases). The specimen was PBMCs, collected before ibrutinib treatment. The clonotype originates from a human donor with chronic lymphocytic leukemia. The CDR3 coding sequence is TGTGCCAGCAGCCGGGACTCTTCGGAGCAGTATTTT. Amino acids: CASSRDSSEQYF.